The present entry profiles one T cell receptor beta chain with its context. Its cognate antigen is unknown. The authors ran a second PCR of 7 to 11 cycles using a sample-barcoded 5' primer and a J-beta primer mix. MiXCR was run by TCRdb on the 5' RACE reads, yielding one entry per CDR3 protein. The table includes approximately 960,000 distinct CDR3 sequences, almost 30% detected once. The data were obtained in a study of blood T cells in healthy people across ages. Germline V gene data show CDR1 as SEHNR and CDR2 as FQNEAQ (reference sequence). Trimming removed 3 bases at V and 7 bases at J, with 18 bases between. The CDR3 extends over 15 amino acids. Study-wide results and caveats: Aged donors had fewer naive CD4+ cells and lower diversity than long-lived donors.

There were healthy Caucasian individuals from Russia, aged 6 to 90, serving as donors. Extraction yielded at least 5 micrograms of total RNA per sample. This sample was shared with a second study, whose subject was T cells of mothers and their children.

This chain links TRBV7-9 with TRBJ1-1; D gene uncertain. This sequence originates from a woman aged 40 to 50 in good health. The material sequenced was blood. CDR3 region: CASSFTSALGGEAFF. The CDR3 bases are TGTGCCAGCAGCTTCACTTCAGCCCTCGGTGGTGAAGCTTTCTTT.